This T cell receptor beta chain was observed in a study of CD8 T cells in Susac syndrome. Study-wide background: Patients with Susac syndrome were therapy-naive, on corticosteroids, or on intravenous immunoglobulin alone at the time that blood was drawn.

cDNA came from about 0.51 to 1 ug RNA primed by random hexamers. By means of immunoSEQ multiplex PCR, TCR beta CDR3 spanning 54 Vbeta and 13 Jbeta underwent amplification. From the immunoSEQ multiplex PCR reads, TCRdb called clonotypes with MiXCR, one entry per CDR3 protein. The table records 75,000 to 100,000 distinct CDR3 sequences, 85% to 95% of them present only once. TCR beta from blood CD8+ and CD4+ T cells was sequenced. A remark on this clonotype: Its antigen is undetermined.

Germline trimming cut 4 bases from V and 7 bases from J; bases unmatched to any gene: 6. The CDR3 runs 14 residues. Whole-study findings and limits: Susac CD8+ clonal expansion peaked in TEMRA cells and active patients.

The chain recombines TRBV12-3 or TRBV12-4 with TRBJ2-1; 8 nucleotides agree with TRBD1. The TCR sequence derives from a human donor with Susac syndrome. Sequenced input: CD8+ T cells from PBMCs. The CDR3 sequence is CASSWTGSKNEQFF. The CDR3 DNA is TGTGCCAGCAGTTGGACAGGGTCGAAAAATGAGCAGTTCTTC.